These 21 T cell receptor beta chains were all obtained from the same sample, sequenced in a study of blood T cell repertoires in COVID-19. The assay was immunoSEQ multiplex PCR, and TCRdb's table has in-frame clones only and misses some. Of hundreds of thousands of clones detected, 70% to 90% appear once; the ten largest clones hold 2.3%. The specimen sequenced was peripheral blood. These receptors originate from an older woman with COVID-19, enrolled during active disease.

Turning to this clone: A read error may produce the germline difference seen at one junction end. The genes are TRBV5-1 and TRBJ1-1; 9 bases are shared with TRBD1. Germline CDR1 is SGHRS and CDR2 is YFSETQ. The CDR3 spans 12 residues. CDR3 protein: CASRLDRGEAFF. Written as DNA, the CDR3 is TGCGCCAGCAGGTTGGACAGGGGTGAAGCTTTCTTT.

The gene calls are TRBV9 and TRBJ1-6, with 8 bases matching TRBD1. The V and J ends lost 1 base and 7 bases, in that order; junction bases with no gene match: 7. This CDR3 contains 16 residues. Germline CDR1 and CDR2: SGDLS and YYNGEE. CDR3 amino acids: CASSVTWGQVNSPLHF. The CDR3 DNA reads as TGTGCCAGCAGCGTAACCTGGGGACAGGTAAATTCACCCCTCCACTTT. Supplemented by reference TRBV9 and TRBJ1-6, the full variable domain reads DSGVTQTPKHLITATGQRVTLRCSPRSGDLSVYWYQQSLDQGLQFLIQYYNGEERAKGNILERFSAQQFPDLHSELNLSSLELGDSALYFCASSVTWGQVNSPLHFGNGTRLTVT.

The chain couples TRBV6-6 to TRBJ1-1; possibly TRBD1 for D (5 bases). This CDR3 is 16 amino acids long. V lost 2 bases to trimming and J lost 6 bases, with 19 bases between them. Germline assignment: CDR1 MNHNY and CDR2 SVGAGI (reference sequence). The CDR3 loop is CASSYPSGLGKPEAFF. DNA of the CDR3: TGTGCCAGCAGTTACCCCTCGGGACTGGGGAAACCTGAAGCTTTCTTT.

The V and J genes are TRBV9 and TRBJ2-1; D remains unclear. The V end was cut by 3 bases, the J end by 8 bases, with 6 bases between. Looked up from germline, CDR1 is SGDLS and CDR2 is YYNGEE. The length of the CDR3 is 11 residues. CDR3 DNA: TGTGCCAGCAGCGAGAGTGATGAGCAGTTCTTC. Translated: CASSESDEQFF.

This clone has only one observation. The chain uses TRBV5-5 and TRBJ2-1; 9 bases match TRBD2. Trimming took 4 bases from V and 4 from J; bases not matched to a gene: 9. Per the germline V gene, CDR1 is SGHKS and CDR2 is YYEKEE (reference sequence). This CDR3 comprises 16 residues. CDR3 sequence reads: CASSRSGGTTYNEQFF. As DNA, the CDR3 is TGTGCCAGCAGCCGAAGCGGGGGGACCACTTACAATGAGCAGTTCTTC.

This clone was counted at least ten times. The chain has TRBV2 and TRBJ2-7, with 7 bases that match TRBD1. This CDR3 comprises 12 residues. The germline CDR1 and CDR2 sequences are SNHLY and FYNNEI. After removal of 5 bases from V and 4 bases from J, the junction contained 2 bases not matched to a gene. CDR3 bases: TGTGCCAGCAGTTGGACAGGTTACGAGCAGTACTTC. This gives the protein CASSWTGYEQYF.

The V and J genes are TRBV19 and TRBJ1-1; D perhaps matches TRBD1 (5 bases). Germline V gene lookup returns CDR1 LNHDA and CDR2 SQIVND (reference sequence). Trimming shortened V by 7 bases and J by 0 bases, and 9 bases separated the two germline ends. The CDR3 is 13 amino acids. The CDR3 DNA follows: TGTGCCAGTACCGAGACAGTGAACACTGAAGCTTTCTTT. It encodes CASTETVNTEAFF.

The chain recombines TRBV5-5 with TRBJ1-3; D perhaps matches TRBD1 (5 bases). Germline V gene lookup returns CDR1 SGHKS and CDR2 YYEKEE (reference sequence). The CDR3 length is 16 residues. The ends were cut back, 1 base at V and 1 base at J, with 12 bases in the middle. CDR3 sequence reads: CASSLSGQISGNTIYF. DNA for the CDR3: TGTGCCAGCAGCTTGTCCGGACAAATTTCTGGAAACACCATATATTTT. Looking up the rest from reference TRBV5-5 and TRBJ1-3 gives the full variable domain: DAGVTQSPTHLIKTRGQQVTLRCSPISGHKSVSWYQQVLGQGPQFIFQYYEKEERGRGNFPDRFSARQFPNYSSELNVNALLLGDSALYLCASSLSGQISGNTIYFGEGSWLTVV.

CDR3 residues: CASSPPGSGNTIYF. In nucleotides, the CDR3 is TGTGCCAGCAGCCCCCCAGGGTCTGGAAACACCATATATTTT. This chain links TRBV7-9 with TRBJ1-3; a weak D match, TRBD1 (5 bases). The V end was cut by 5 bases, the J end by 1 base, with 9 bases between. Per germline, CDR1 SEHNR and CDR2 FQNEAQ (reference sequence). The CDR3 has 14 residues.

The chain is built from TRBV19 and TRBJ1-2, with D unresolved. CDR3 length: 17 residues. From germline, CDR1 is LNHDA and CDR2 SQIVND (reference sequence). The V gene lost 1 base and the J gene lost 0 bases, with 15 bases spanning the gap. The DNA for the CDR3 is TGTGCCAGTAGTATAGGACGATCGGGAGGGACTAACTATGGCTACACCTTC. Its translation is CASSIGRSGGTNYGYTF.

V and J are TRBV5-1 and TRBJ2-1; TRBD2 matches 14 bases. Germline trimming cut 4 bases from V and 8 bases from J; bases unmatched to any gene: 5. The CDR3 covers 15 residues. The germline gives CDR1 SGHRS, CDR2 YFSETQ. CDR3 in DNA: TGCGCCAGCAGCCCGACTAGCGGGGGGGCCCATGAGCAGTTCTTC. This translates into CASSPTSGGAHEQFF.

The chain couples TRBV9 to TRBJ2-3; 7 positions agree with TRBD2. CDR1 is SGDLS, CDR2 YYNGEE, per germline. The V and J ends lost 0 bases and 1 base, in that order; junction bases with no gene match: 5. The length of the CDR3 is 16 residues. CDR3 region: CASSVGSGLRTDTQYF. The CDR3 nucleotides read TGTGCCAGCAGCGTAGGTAGCGGGCTACGCACAGATACGCAGTATTTT.

There are a few counts of this clone. J is TRBJ1-2 and V is TRBV28; TRBD1 matches at 7 bases. The V and J ends lost 7 bases and 1 base, in that order; junction bases with no gene match: 12. This CDR3 is built from 16 residues. The germline V gene has CDR1 MDHEN and CDR2 SYDVKM. CDR3 in amino acids: CASTQTGSKGNYGYTF. The DNA of the CDR3 is TGTGCCAGCACGCAGACAGGGAGTAAGGGTAACTATGGCTACACCTTC.

The V and J genes are TRBV5-6 and TRBJ2-1; D may be TRBD1 (6 bases). The CDR3 covers 15 residues. From germline, CDR1 is SGHDT and CDR2 YYEEEE. V was cut by 1 base and J by 4 bases, with 12 bases left in between. CDR3 nucleotide sequence: TGTGCCAGCAGCTTGAATCAGGGGACATACAATGAGCAGTTCTTC. Residues: CASSLNQGTYNEQFF.

The rearrangement joins TRBV7-2 to TRBJ2-3; possibly TRBD2 for D (6 bases). The V gene lost 1 base and the J gene lost 7 bases, with 12 bases spanning the gap. CDR1 SGHTA and CDR2 FQGNSA come from the germline V gene. The CDR3 runs to 14 residues. CDR3 nucleotide sequence: TGTGCCAGCAGCTTAGGGGACTCCAGGAATACGCAGTATTTT. Translation gives CASSLGDSRNTQYF.

This clone has just a few counts. The rearrangement uses TRBV5-1 and TRBJ2-1, with no clear D. CDR3 length: 14 amino acids. Trimming pared 4 bases from V and 4 bases from J, leaving 12 bases between. Per the germline V gene, CDR1 is SGHRS and CDR2 is YFSETQ. The CDR3 nucleotides read TGCGCCAGCAGCAGAGGAGTTGGGTACAATGAGCAGTTCTTC. Translated, it gives CASSRGVGYNEQFF.

The chain combines TRBV6-5 with TRBJ1-4, with a tentative D call TRBD1 (5 bases). Trimming left V 2 bases short and J 5 bases short, with 12 bases between. Germline V lookup: CDR1 MNHEY, CDR2 SVGAGI. The CDR3 has 15 amino acids. The CDR3 region is CASSYDATANEKLFF. DNA of the CDR3: TGTGCCAGCAGTTACGATGCGACAGCGAATGAAAAACTGTTTTTT.

The chain links TRBV7-3 to TRBJ2-5; TRBD2 aligns across 10 bases. CDR1 is SGHTA and CDR2 is FQGTGA in the germline V gene. The CDR3 is 17 residues long. V trimming: 6 bases; J trimming: 2 bases; junction bases outside the gene matches: 12. CDR3 in amino acids: CASSLGSGLAEQETQYF. The CDR3 bases are TGTGCCAGCAGTCTGGGTTCCGGACTAGCGGAGCAAGAGACCCAGTACTTC. The whole variable domain, remainder taken from reference TRBV7-3 and TRBJ2-5, is GAGVSQTPSNKVTEKGKYVELRCDPISGHTALYWYRQSLGQGPEFLIYFQGTGAADDSGLPNDRFFAVRPEGSVSTLKIQRTERGDSAVYLCASSLGSGLAEQETQYFGPGTRLLVL.

This rearrangement joins TRBV28 to TRBJ2-7; 7 bases are shared with TRBD2. With V trimmed by 5 bases and J by 7 bases, 11 bases remained unmatched. The V gene's germline CDR1 is MDHEN and CDR2 SYDVKM. The CDR3 extends over 14 amino acids. The CDR3 DNA sequence: TGTGCCAGCAGTGCATTCCGGGGGGTAAGGGAGCAGTACTTC. This sequence encodes CASSAFRGVREQYF. Drawing the rest from reference TRBV28 and TRBJ2-7, the complete variable domain is DVKVTQSSRYLVKRTGEKVFLECVQDMDHENMFWYRQDPGLGLRLIYFSYDVKMKEKGDIPEGYSVSREKKERFSLILESASTNQTSMYLCASSAFRGVREQYFGPGTRLTVT.

This chain links TRBV6-6 with TRBJ2-7, with D tentatively TRBD1 (6 bases). V lost 5 bases to trimming and J lost 5 bases, with 16 bases between them. The CDR3 is made up of 14 amino acids. CDR1 and CDR2 from the germline V gene are MNHNY and SVGAGI (reference sequence). CDR3 residues: CASSPRTVFDEQYF. CDR3 nucleotides: TGTGCCAGCAGTCCCCGGACAGTATTCGACGAGCAGTACTTC.

The rearrangement links TRBV20-1 to TRBJ1-2; 7 positions match TRBD1. The CDR3 extends over 13 amino acids. Germline CDR1 reads DFQATT; CDR2 reads SNEGSKA (reference sequence). The V gene end was trimmed by 3 bases and the J gene end by 1 base; junction bases not matched to a gene: 2. CDR3 region: CSASYRGNYGYTF. The DNA of the CDR3 is TGCAGTGCTAGTTACAGGGGTAACTATGGCTACACCTTC.